These 15 T cell receptor beta chains were sequenced from one sample in a study of CD8+CD57+ T cells in acquired aplastic anemia. The patients chosen for sequencing had shown expansion of CD8+CD57+ cells (detected by flow cytometry). Profiling that covered TCR beta VDJ and CDR3 relied on genomic DNA as its template. MiXCR was run by TCRdb on the reads, yielding one entry per CDR3 protein. The profile shows 200,000 to 300,000 distinct CDR3 sequences, approximately 86% of them singletons. Sequenced material: sorted CD4+, CD8+, or CD8+CD57+ T cells (not recorded which) from PBMCs. The receptors were gathered from a human donor with aplastic anemia.

V usage is TRBV15 and J usage is TRBJ2-1; 7 bases agree with TRBD1. V trimming: 0 bases; J trimming: 9 bases; junction bases outside the gene matches: 8. The CDR3 covers 15 residues. Looked up from germline, CDR1 is LNHNV and CDR2 is YYDKDF (reference sequence). The CDR3 here is CATSRDSQGETEQFF. CDR3 coding DNA: TGTGCCACCAGCAGAGACAGCCAGGGGGAGACTGAGCAGTTCTTC. Combining the CDR3 with reference TRBV15 and TRBJ2-1 gives the whole variable domain DAMVIQNPRYQVTQFGKPVTLSCSQTLNHNVMYWYQQKSSQAPKLLFHYYDKDFNNEADTPDNFQSRRPNTSFCFLDIRSPGLGDTAMYLCATSRDSQGETEQFFGPGTRLTVL.

Of note for this clonotype: Given the absence of the conserved phenylalanine or tryptophan at the CDR3 end, a read error is likely. The DNA is left out, because the CDR3 cannot be placed on it with certainty; the CDR3 is given as TCRdb lists it. The V call is TRBV2, the J call TRBJ2-6; the table's D call TRBD1 went unverified against the DNA. The CDR3 is 16 residues long, counting both termini. Per the germline V gene, CDR1 is SNHLY and CDR2 is FYNNEI. CDR3 loop: CASGDGGTDTPNFGPC.

In the case of this clonotype: Sequence at one end of the junction differs from germline and may be a read error. This chain uses TRBV7-9 with TRBJ2-5; D is perhaps TRBD2 (5 bases). CDR1 and CDR2 from the germline V gene are SEHNR and FQNEAQ (reference sequence). CDR3 size: 14 residues. The CDR3 reads CASRGESMNYSQQF. The CDR3 DNA follows: TGTGCCAGCAGGGGAGAGAGCATGAACTACTCCCAGCAGTTC.

As regards this clonotype: Since no conserved phenylalanine or tryptophan closes the CDR3, a read error is the likely cause. The limits of the CDR3 on the DNA are not certain, so only TCRdb's listed CDR3 is given. CDR3: CASSLGPGELFFC. The rearrangement joins TRBV7-9 to TRBJ2-3; the table's D call TRBD1 went unverified against the DNA. 13 amino acids form the CDR3, both terminal residues included. From germline, CDR1 is SEHNR and CDR2 FQNEAQ (reference sequence).

As for this clonotype: One junction end does not reproduce the germline sequence, and a read error may be involved. The rearrangement links TRBV7-3 to TRBJ2-1; D remains unclear. CDR1 and CDR2 from the germline V gene are SGHTA and FQGTGA. The CDR3 is 11 residues long. The CDR3 DNA is TGTGCCAGCTCCTGGGCGGCCAAGCAGTTTTTC. Translated: CASSWAAKQFF. Together with reference TRBV7-3 and TRBJ2-1, the CDR3 gives the full variable domain: GAGVSQTPSNKVTEKGKYVELRCDPISGHTALYWYRQSLGQGPEFLIYFQGTGAADDSGLPNDRFFAVRPEGSVSTLKIQRTERGDSAVYLCASSWAAKQFFGPGTRLTVL.

The V call is TRBV9, the J call TRBJ2-3; D tentatively fits TRBD1 or TRBD2 (7 bases each). Germline assignment: CDR1 SGDLS and CDR2 YYNGEE. The V end was cut by 3 bases, the J end by 5 bases, with 28 bases between. The CDR3 runs to 19 residues. CDR3 nucleotides: TGTGCCAGCAGCGCGGGGGGACAGAGTTTGGAAAGCGGAATAGATACGCAGTATTTT. Its translation is CASSAGGQSLESGIDTQYF.

This chain links TRBV10-3 with TRBJ2-5; 8 positions match TRBD2. The CDR3 covers 14 residues. V lost 0 bases to trimming and J lost 9 bases; unmatched junction nucleotides: 6. The germline CDR1 and CDR2 sequences are ENHRY and SYGVKD. As DNA, the CDR3 is TGTGCCATCAGTGAGTCCTCGGGGGGGCGGGCCCAGTACTTC. Amino acid sequence: CAISESSGGRAQYF.

The gene calls are TRBV9 and TRBJ1-2; 9 bases align to TRBD1. The J segment lost 3 bases and the V segment lost 6 bases, leaving 6 bases of the junction unmatched. The CDR3 is made up of 14 amino acids. Looked up from germline, CDR1 is SGDLS and CDR2 is YYNGEE. The CDR3 DNA sequence: TGTGCCAGCACCCTGGACAGGGGACACTATGGCTACACCTTC. This sequence encodes CASTLDRGHYGYTF.

A note on this clonotype: The conserved closing phenylalanine or tryptophan is absent in this CDR3, likely reflecting a read error. The DNA is omitted, as the CDR3 cannot be located on it reliably, and the CDR3 follows TCRdb's listing. The rearrangement joins TRBV6-4 to TRBJ2-1; whether TRBD1, the table's D call, matches the DNA was not checked. The CDR3 has 15 amino acids, counting both end residues. CDR1 MRHNA and CDR2 SNTAGT come from the germline V gene. CDR3 sequence reads: CASRTPGGAYMAQLY.

The table lists this clonotype with a count of one. The chain is built from TRBV2 and TRBJ1-5, with no clear D. The CDR3 runs 14 residues. V shed 2 bases and J shed 3 bases, with 8 bases lying between them. CDR1 and CDR2 from the germline V gene are SNHLY and FYNNEI. CDR3 DNA: TGTGCCAGCAGTGAATCGGATAACAATCAGCCCCAGCATTTT. Translated, it gives CASSESDNNQPQHF.

A note on this clonotype: Lacking the conserved final phenylalanine or tryptophan, this CDR3 likely reflects a read error. J is TRBJ2-3 and V is TRBV9, with 7 bases identical to TRBD1. Germline CDR1 reads SGDLS; CDR2 reads YYNGEE. This CDR3 contains 13 residues. DNA for the CDR3: TGTGCCAGCGGGGAAGGGGGCACAGAGACGCAGTATGTT. Translated: CASGEGGTETQYV.

The rearrangement links TRBV9 to TRBJ2-3, with TRBD2 matching over 7 bases. After removal of 5 bases from V and 10 bases from J, the junction contained 16 bases not matched to a gene. CDR3 length equals 15 residues. The germline V gene has CDR1 SGDLS and CDR2 YYNGEE. The CDR3 region is CASSGEAGNTGAQYF. The CDR3 DNA reads as TGTGCCAGCAGTGGTGAAGCGGGGAACACCGGGGCGCAGTATTTT.

Worth noting for this clonotype: At one of its ends the junction is not consistent with the germline gene, which may arise from a read error. The rearrangement links TRBV20-1 to TRBJ2-1, with 7 bases that match TRBD2. The CDR3 totals 14 residues. The germline V gene encodes CDR1 DFQATT and CDR2 SNEGSKA (reference sequence). This chain's CDR3 is CSASSQGLTGSLSF. CDR3 bases: TGCAGTGCCAGTAGTCAGGGACTAACGGGAAGTCTGTCCTTC.

This clonotype occurred once. Sequence at one end of the junction differs from germline and may be a read error. The CDR3 spells CASSLASTGNTEHFF. The CDR3 DNA follows: TGTGCCAGTAGCTTAGCTAGCACAGGCAACACTGAACATTTCTTC. This sequence joins TRBV19 and TRBJ1-1; D perhaps matches TRBD1 (5 bases). Per the germline V gene, CDR1 is LNHDA and CDR2 is SQIVND (reference sequence). This CDR3 has 15 amino acids.

For this clonotype: The junction departs from the called germline gene at one end, perhaps through a read error. V and J are TRBV7-8 and TRBJ2-1; D might be TRBD1 or TRBD2, each matching 6 bases. The CDR3 runs to 13 residues. The germline gives CDR1 SGHVS, CDR2 FQNEAQ. CDR3 residues: CTSSLGGGPETQF. In DNA form, the CDR3 reads TGTACCAGCAGCTTAGGGGGAGGCCCCGAGACGCAGTTC.